The 15 T cell receptor beta chains presented below share a single source sample, sequenced in a study of blood T cell repertoires in COVID-19. Measured with immunoSEQ multiplex PCR; TCRdb has only the in-frame clones, and not every one. The data contain approximately 58,000 clones, 75% to 90% of them singletons. Sample: peripheral blood. The receptors originated from a man in his 60s with COVID-19, enrolled during active disease.

The chain employs TRBV19 and TRBJ2-3; D gene unclear. The CDR3 length is 14 residues. From germline, CDR1 is LNHDA and CDR2 SQIVND (reference sequence). With 3 bases removed from V and 3 bases from J, the gap between germline ends came to 10 bases. DNA for the CDR3: TGTGCCAGTAGTATGTTGACTCAGACAGATACGCAGTATTTT. Translated: CASSMLTQTDTQYF.

The DNA for the CDR3 is TGTGCCACCAAGGGGACAGGATACTCTGGAAACACCATATATTTT. Translating it yields CATKGTGYSGNTIYF. V is TRBV15 and J is TRBJ1-3; TRBD1 matches at 8 bases. Germline CDR1 reads LNHNV; CDR2 reads YYDKDF (reference sequence). Germline trimming cut 7 bases from V and 0 bases from J; bases unmatched to any gene: 5. This CDR3 region has 15 residues.

This chain connects TRBV7-2 to TRBJ2-3; a weak D match, TRBD2 (6 bases). V lost 1 base to trimming and J lost 0 bases, with 14 bases between them. The CDR3 is 17 amino acids. Germline V gene sequence: CDR1 SGHTA, CDR2 FQGNSA. The CDR3 nucleotides are TGTGCCAGCAGCTTAGTCGGGAGTATTTCTAGCACAGATACGCAGTATTTT. It is translated as CASSLVGSISSTDTQYF.

This chain uses TRBV2 with TRBJ2-7, with 7 bases identical to TRBD1. The junction had 9 bases not matched to a gene; V was cut back by 7 bases and J by 3 bases. This CDR3 is 14 amino acids long. CDR1 SNHLY and CDR2 FYNNEI come from the germline V gene. The CDR3 bases are TGTGCCAGCATGCCGGGACAGACGCTCTACGAGCAGTACTTC. Translation: CASMPGQTLYEQYF.

This chain connects TRBV5-1 to TRBJ1-1; 12 positions agree with TRBD1. J gave up 5 bases and V 3 bases, and 8 bases lay outside the gene matches. The CDR3 loop spans 16 amino acids. Germline V lookup: CDR1 SGHRS, CDR2 YFSETQ. CDR3 bases: TGCGCCAGCAGCTCGAGGGACAGGGGGCCGGGGACTGAAGCTTTCTTT. Translated, it gives CASSSRDRGPGTEAFF.

The genes are TRBV3-1 (or the pseudogene TRBV3-2) and TRBJ1-1, with no clear D. Germline V gives CDR1 LGHDT, CDR2 YNNKEL (reference sequence). Trimming stripped 3 bases from V and 2 bases from J, with 4 bases between. This CDR3 contains 12 residues. CDR3: CASSQANTEAFF. The CDR3, as DNA: TGTGCCAGCAGCCAGGCCAACACTGAAGCTTTCTTT.

The CDR3 is CASSSTGGPMNTEAFF. CDR3 sequence (DNA): TGTGCCAGCAGCTCAACGGGGGGACCTATGAACACTGAAGCTTTCTTT. This chain joins TRBV7-3 and TRBJ1-1, with a possible D match to TRBD1 (5 bases). This CDR3 region has 16 residues. The germline V gene encodes CDR1 SGHTA and CDR2 FQGTGA. V was clipped by 4 bases and J by 0 bases, with 15 bases between them.

The V and J genes are TRBV5-6 and TRBJ2-7; possibly TRBD2 for D (6 bases). The CDR3 loop spans 13 amino acids. Trimming stripped 4 bases from V and 0 bases from J, with 8 bases between. Germline V gene lookup returns CDR1 SGHDT and CDR2 YYEEEE. The CDR3 coding sequence is TGTGCCAGCAGCGGGGGACTCTCCTACGAGCAGTACTTC. Amino acids: CASSGGLSYEQYF.

The chain links TRBV18 to TRBJ1-1; D gene uncertain. V was pared by 2 bases and J by 4 bases, with 23 bases between. CDR3 length: 18 residues. Germline V gene data show CDR1 as KGHSH and CDR2 as LQKENI. DNA of the CDR3: TGTGCCAGCTCACCAGTTTCTTCAGCTTCTGCACCGGGCACTGAAGCTTTCTTT. Residues: CASSPVSSASAPGTEAFF. Complete variable domain (other parts from reference TRBV18 and TRBJ1-1): NAGVMQNPRHLVRRRGQEARLRCSPMKGHSHVYWYRQLPEEGLKFMVYLQKENIIDESGMPKERFSAEFPKEGPSILRIQQVVRGDSAAYFCASSPVSSASAPGTEAFFGQGTRLTVV.

The J gene is TRBJ1-1, the V gene TRBV6-4; D gene ambiguous. The germline V gene has CDR1 MRHNA and CDR2 SNTAGT. Trimming took off 4 bases at V and 0 bases at J, with 6 bases between the two ends. This CDR3 has 13 residues. DNA of the CDR3: TGTGCCAGCAGTGCCGGGATGAACACTGAAGCTTTCTTT. It is translated as CASSAGMNTEAFF.

The sample holds one count of this clone. This chain links TRBV4-2 with TRBJ2-5, with D possibly being TRBD2 (5 bases). CDR1 LGHNA and CDR2 YNFKEQ come from the germline V gene. This CDR3 contains 15 residues. The V end was cut by 2 bases, the J end by 5 bases, with 15 bases between. The CDR3 nucleotides are TGTGCCAGCAGCCAATTTCCAGAGGGCGGCGAGACCCAGTACTTC. Protein sequence: CASSQFPEGGETQYF.

The chain carries TRBV2 and TRBJ1-2; TRBD1 might be the D (5 bases). The V gene's germline CDR1 is SNHLY and CDR2 FYNNEI. V shed 9 bases and J shed 6 bases, with 17 bases lying between them. The CDR3 runs 13 residues. The chain's CDR3 is CASVVKGNHGYTF. As DNA, the CDR3 is TGTGCCAGTGTGGTCAAGGGGAATCATGGCTACACCTTC.

V is TRBV27 and J is TRBJ2-1; D might be TRBD1 (5 bases). This CDR3 comprises 16 residues. Germline lookup yields CDR1 MNHEY and CDR2 SMNVEV (reference sequence). Deletions cut 5 bases from V and 2 bases from J, with 16 bases between. CDR3 in amino acids: CASSPRARNTYNEQFF. The CDR3 nucleotides read TGTGCCAGCAGTCCCAGGGCCAGGAATACCTACAATGAGCAGTTCTTC.

The chain has TRBV5-1 and TRBJ2-4, with 8 positions matching TRBD1. The germline V gene encodes CDR1 SGHRS and CDR2 YFSETQ. This CDR3 is built from 15 residues. V was pared by 7 bases and J by 1 base, with 7 bases of the junction left unmatched. The CDR3 nucleotides read TGCGCCAGCTCAGGGGGCGGTGGGGCCAAAAACATTCAGTACTTC. Translated: CASSGGGGAKNIQYF.

This clone appeared many times. This chain joins TRBV6-7 and TRBJ2-2, with TRBD1 as a possible D gene (5 bases). TRBV6-7 is placed among ORFs of uncertain function. The CDR3 runs to 17 residues. Trimming left V 2 bases short and J 0 bases short, with 13 bases between. CDR3 nucleotide sequence: TGTGCCAGCAGTTACGGGGTACGACAGACGAACACCGGGGAGCTGTTTTTT. The encoded protein is CASSYGVRQTNTGELFF.